Here is one T cell receptor (beta chain) with its context. Germline assignment: CDR1 GTSNPN and CDR2 SVGIG (reference sequence). CDR3 length: 14 amino acids. The V end was cut by 3 bases, the J end by 3 bases, with 13 bases between. This specimen comes from a study of blood T cell repertoires in COVID-19. Libraries were prepared by immunoSEQ multiplex PCR; TCRdb keeps only in-frame clonotypes and omits some of them. The sample holds 350,000 to 450,000 clones, around 89% seen once. Participants spanned ages about 18 to 100 years and resided in 20 to 30 US areas. This clonotype was obtained from a man aged 25-45 years who had recovered from COVID-19. Sequenced material: PBMCs or T cells enriched from blood (not recorded which). This chain joins TRBV30 and TRBJ2-3; tentative D call: TRBD2 (5 bases). CDR3 DNA sequence: TGTGCCTGGAGAGGACTTGTTGAAACAGATACGCAGTATTTT. Amino acid sequence: CAWRGLVETDTQYF.